What follows are 21 T cell receptor beta chains derived from one specimen sequenced in a study of blood T cell repertoires in COVID-19. Clones were sequenced by immunoSEQ multiplex PCR, and TCRdb holds only the in-frame ones, with some missing. The sample yields over 85,000 clones, roughly 88% seen once. The specimen was peripheral blood. All receptors derive from a human donor in a cohort sampled during active COVID-19.

This clone has more than one count but fewer than ten. The rearrangement links TRBV5-8 to TRBJ1-5, with D possibly matching TRBD1 (6 bases). The CDR3 totals 12 residues. CDR1 and CDR2 from the germline V gene are SGHTS and YDEGEE. The V end lost 3 bases, the J end lost 5 bases, and 6 bases lay between the germline ends. The CDR3 DNA is TGTGCCAGCAGCTACAGGGATCAGCCCCAGCATTTT. As protein: CASSYRDQPQHF.

The V call is TRBV27, the J call TRBJ1-6; D uncertain. CDR1 and CDR2 (germline): MNHEY, SMNVEV (reference sequence). There are 12 residues in the CDR3. Trimming shortened V by 3 bases and J by 5 bases, and 2 bases separated the two germline ends. The CDR3 reads CASSFNNSPLHF. DNA of the CDR3: TGTGCCAGCAGTTTCAATAATTCACCCCTCCACTTT.

With respect to this clone: At one boundary the junction diverges from the germline segment, which might be a read error. The rearrangement uses TRBV29-1 and TRBJ1-2; D not certain. This CDR3 spans 12 amino acids. Germline CDR1 reads SQVTM; CDR2 reads ANQGSEA. The CDR3 region has the DNA TGCAGCGTTGAATTGGAACAGCTAAGAATTGGTTTC. This encodes CSVELEQLRIGF.

The V and J genes are TRBV9 and TRBJ2-5, with a tentative D call TRBD2 (6 bases). Germline loops: CDR1 SGDLS, CDR2 YYNGEE. V was cut by 8 bases and J by 5 bases, with 16 bases left in between. The CDR3 spans 13 residues. The CDR3 bases are TGTGCCAGTGCTCCCGGGACTGGGGAGACCCAGTACTTC. This codes for CASAPGTGETQYF. The entire variable domain, with the rest obtained from reference TRBV9 and TRBJ2-5, is as follows: DSGVTQTPKHLITATGQRVTLRCSPRSGDLSVYWYQQSLDQGLQFLIQYYNGEERAKGNILERFSAQQFPDLHSELNLSSLELGDSALYFCASAPGTGETQYFGPGTRLLVL.

The chain has TRBV7-6 and TRBJ2-5, with 12 bases that match TRBD2. V shed 1 base, J shed 5 bases, and the junction held 5 bases outside the gene matches. This CDR3 comprises 16 residues. Germline values: CDR1 SGHVS, CDR2 FNYEAQ. Here the CDR3 DNA reads TGTGCCAGCAGCTTAGGGACTAGCGGGGTCGGTGAGACCCAGTACTTC. Translating it yields CASSLGTSGVGETQYF.

The chain combines TRBV15 with TRBJ2-5; maybe TRBD2 (6 bases). Deletions cut 0 bases from V and 7 bases from J, with 9 bases between. CDR3 length: 13 residues. The germline V gene encodes CDR1 LNHNV and CDR2 YYDKDF (reference sequence). The CDR3 DNA follows: TGTGCCACCAGCAGAGATGAGGAGGGGACCCAGTACTTC. It codes for CATSRDEEGTQYF.

The gene calls are TRBV6-2 or TRBV6-3 and TRBJ2-7, with 7 bases identical to TRBD2. CDR1 is MNHEY and CDR2 is SVGEGT in the germline V gene. Trimming at V came to 6 bases and at J to 3 bases, leaving 8 bases not matched to a gene. The CDR3 length is 14 residues. The CDR3: CASSLPGLNYEQYF. CDR3 coding DNA: TGTGCCAGCAGCTTACCGGGACTAAACTACGAGCAGTACTTC.

The J gene is TRBJ2-7, the V gene TRBV29-1; the match to TRBD2 covers 8 bases. Germline V gene lookup returns CDR1 SQVTM and CDR2 ANQGSEA. The V gene end was trimmed by 6 bases and the J gene end by 0 bases; junction bases not matched to a gene: 7. The CDR3 has 14 residues. CDR3 sequence: CSVHSGTYSYEQYF. CDR3 DNA sequence: TGCAGCGTGCATAGCGGGACCTACTCCTACGAGCAGTACTTC.

This chain connects TRBV4-3 to TRBJ2-3; 13 bases map to TRBD2. The germline V gene encodes CDR1 LGHNA and CDR2 YSLEER. Germline trimming cut 0 bases from V and 1 base from J; bases unmatched to any gene: 1. The CDR3 runs to 17 residues. The CDR3 DNA reads TGCGCCAGCAGCCAAGACGGGACTAGCGGGGGCACAGATACGCAGTATTTT. Its protein is CASSQDGTSGGTDTQYF.

CDR3 sequence: CASSRDRAGNTIYF. The DNA for the CDR3 is TGCGCCAGCAGCCGTGACAGGGCTGGAAACACCATATATTTT. The chain joins TRBV5-1 to TRBJ1-3, with TRBD1 identical over 7 bases. In germline, CDR1 is SGHRS, CDR2 YFSETQ. The CDR3 loop spans 14 amino acids. V was pared by 4 bases and J by 2 bases, with 3 bases of the junction left unmatched.

This chain joins TRBV18 and TRBJ2-5; 7 positions match TRBD2. This CDR3 is built from 13 residues. CDR1 is KGHSH and CDR2 is LQKENI in the germline V gene. With V trimmed by 5 bases and J by 2 bases, 2 bases remained unmatched. The CDR3 loop reads CASSSSGQETQYF. In nucleotides, the CDR3 is TGTGCCAGCTCATCTAGCGGACAAGAGACCCAGTACTTC.

The rearrangement uses TRBV7-2 and TRBJ2-3; 9 bases align to TRBD2. J lost 4 bases, V lost 5 bases, and 10 bases had no gene match. The CDR3 has 16 amino acids. Germline V gene data show CDR1 as SGHTA and CDR2 as FQGNSA. The CDR3 loop reads CASSEGVAGDPDTQYF. In DNA, the CDR3 is TGTGCCAGCAGCGAAGGGGTAGCGGGAGACCCAGATACGCAGTATTTT.

V gene TRBV18 combines with J gene TRBJ2-7; the match to TRBD2 covers 13 bases. CDR3 length: 15 amino acids. The junction had 3 bases not matched to a gene; V was cut back by 3 bases and J by 4 bases. CDR1 and CDR2 (germline): KGHSH, LQKENI. The CDR3 region is CASSPTSGGPYEQYF. CDR3 coding DNA: TGTGCCAGCTCACCGACTAGCGGGGGGCCATACGAGCAGTACTTC.

V and J are TRBV30 and TRBJ1-5, with D unclear. V was cut by 0 bases and J by 4 bases, with 10 bases left in between. In germline, CDR1 is GTSNPN, CDR2 SVGIG (reference sequence). The CDR3 runs to 14 residues. Here the CDR3 DNA reads TGTGCCTGGAGTGTACGGCGGGGAAATCAGCCCCAGCATTTT. Residues: CAWSVRRGNQPQHF.

The genes are TRBV28 and TRBJ1-5; no firm D call. V was cut by 7 bases and J by 7 bases, with 14 bases left in between. The CDR3 loop spans 13 amino acids. CDR1 MDHEN and CDR2 SYDVKM come from the germline V gene. The chain's CDR3 is CASTPRPGQPQHF. DNA for the CDR3: TGTGCCAGCACCCCGCGCCCGGGACAGCCCCAGCATTTT.

The genes are TRBV25-1 and TRBJ2-7; D possibly corresponds to TRBD2 (6 bases). V dropped 6 bases and J dropped 6 bases, with 12 bases sitting between them. The CDR3 runs to 12 residues. Germline V gene lookup returns CDR1 MGHDK and CDR2 SYGVNS. For the CDR3, the DNA is TGTGCCAGCAGCTGGGGGGACGTCGAGCAGTACTTC. Its translation is CASSWGDVEQYF.

The rearrangement uses TRBV5-4 and TRBJ2-1, with 8 positions matching TRBD2. The CDR3 length is 17 residues. J gave up 0 bases and V 3 bases, and 8 bases lay outside the gene matches. Germline V gene sequence: CDR1 SGHNT, CDR2 YYREEE (reference sequence). The CDR3 region is CASSSGGGPSSYNEQFF. Here the CDR3 DNA reads TGTGCCAGCAGCTCCGGGGGGGGCCCAAGCTCCTACAATGAGCAGTTCTTC.

The chain links TRBV5-5 to TRBJ1-4; 8 positions agree with TRBD1. The ends lost 2 bases at V and 8 bases at J; junction bases unmatched: 5. This CDR3 spans 14 amino acids. In germline, CDR1 is SGHKS, CDR2 YYEKEE (reference sequence). The CDR3 loop reads CASSFGGTGEKLFF. DNA of the CDR3: TGTGCCAGCAGCTTCGGCGGGACAGGCGAAAAACTGTTTTTT.

The V call is TRBV6-5, the J call TRBJ2-1, with D unresolved. With 0 bases removed from V and 7 bases from J, the gap between germline ends came to 7 bases. CDR3 size: 13 residues. Germline assignment: CDR1 MNHEY and CDR2 SVGAGI. The DNA for the CDR3 is TGTGCCAGCAGTTACTCGCAGGTAAATGAGCAGTTCTTC. This encodes CASSYSQVNEQFF.

V is TRBV6-5 and J is TRBJ2-5; weak D call: TRBD2 (6 bases). The germline CDR1 and CDR2 sequences are MNHEY and SVGAGI. V shed 7 bases and J shed 4 bases, with 13 bases lying between them. The CDR3 is 13 amino acids. Written as DNA, the CDR3 is TGTGCCAGCATTAGAACCGGGGGAGAGACCCAGTACTTC. Amino acids: CASIRTGGETQYF.

The chain employs TRBV28 and TRBJ2-5, with 8 bases aligning to TRBD1. Germline CDR1 and CDR2: MDHEN and SYDVKM. The CDR3 contains 16 residues. Trimming cost V 1 base and J 0 bases; bases outside gene matches: 4. The CDR3 protein is CASSLSHRGYQETQYF. The CDR3 bases are TGTGCCAGCAGTTTATCGCACAGGGGGTACCAAGAGACCCAGTACTTC.